The T cell receptor beta chain under discussion was sequenced for a study of Ad26.COV2.S vaccination and SARS-CoV-2 variants. Looking at the study overall: Dosing was one shot or two shots 56 days apart. Study-level results: It was reported that spike-specific CD8+ and CD4+ T cell responses were substantially broad after vaccination. Comparability of non-spike TCR breadth was observed across vaccine and placebo recipients.

V was cut by 6 bases and J by 7 bases, with 10 bases left in between. The CDR3 is 13 amino acids. CDR1 MNHNY and CDR2 SVGAGI come from the germline V gene (reference sequence). Indicated treatment: around 19 received Ad26.COV2.S at low or high dose, single or two shots; several received placebo; per-sample allocation not given. The study sampled participants on day 63 after the first vaccine or placebo injection. About this clone itself: Its target is unknown.

The repertoire was sequenced with immunoSEQ multiplex PCR; TCRdb's copy has only in-frame clones and lacks some. The profile shows 350,000 to 550,000 clones, about 88% of them singletons. The chain is built from TRBV6-6 and TRBJ1-6; D gene unclear. The starting material was peripheral blood, obtained in a trial of Ad26.COV2.S vaccine versus placebo. The TCR originated in a person between 18 and 65 years old who received the Ad26.COV2.S COVID-19 vaccine or a placebo. CDR3 in DNA: TGTGCCAGCAGCATGTCAAGGAATTCACCCCTCCACTTT. Translating it yields CASSMSRNSPLHF.